This passage covers 29 T cell receptor beta chains from one sample sequenced in a study of OX40 agonist ivuxolimab in advanced cancers. Clones were sequenced by immunoSEQ multiplex PCR, and TCRdb holds only the in-frame ones, with some missing. The sample holds tens of thousands of clones, less than 85% seen once. Material: CD4+ or CD8+ T cells sorted from blood, obtained in a trial of the OX40 agonist ivuxolimab. These receptors all stem from an adult with an advanced solid tumor such as melanoma, head and neck, liver or kidney cancer.

CDR3: CASSTKTYEQYF. CDR3 in DNA: TGTGCCAGCAGTACAAAAACCTACGAGCAGTACTTC. The chain couples TRBV6-6 to TRBJ2-5; D not resolved. The last part of the DNA fits TRBJ2-7 better; the J call may be wrong. The CDR3 spans 12 residues. Germline-derived CDR1 and CDR2 are MNHNY and SVGAGI (reference sequence).

The chain carries TRBV5-6 and TRBJ2-7; possibly TRBD2 for D (7 bases). Trimming removed 4 bases at V and 2 bases at J, with 19 bases between. CDR3 size: 16 residues. Germline V gene lookup returns CDR1 SGHDT and CDR2 YYEEEE. The CDR3 loop is CASSPILGGGPYEQYF. The CDR3 nucleotides are TGTGCCAGCAGCCCGATCCTAGGGGGAGGGCCCTACGAGCAGTACTTC. Full variable domain (remainder filled in from reference TRBV5-6 and TRBJ2-7): DAGVTQSPTHLIKTRGQQVTLRCSPKSGHDTVSWYQQALGQGPQFIFQYYEEEERQRGNFPDRFSGHQFPNYSSELNVNALLLGDSALYLCASSPILGGGPYEQYFGPGTRLTVT.

The V and J genes are TRBV20-1 and TRBJ2-5; D gene ambiguous. The CDR3 is 11 amino acids. Per the germline V gene, CDR1 is DFQATT and CDR2 is SNEGSKA (reference sequence). The CDR3 DNA is TGCAGCTTCTACTTCTTGGAGACCCAGTACTTC. Translated, it gives CSFYFLETQYF.

The CDR3 coding sequence is TGTGCCAGCAGTTCTCGGACTAGCGGGGGAGAGACCCAGTACTTC. Its translation is CASSSRTSGGETQYF. The chain links TRBV6-5 to TRBJ2-5, with 13 bases lining up with TRBD2. CDR3 length equals 15 residues. J gave up 4 bases and V 4 bases, and 3 bases lay outside the gene matches. Germline CDR1 and CDR2: MNHEY and SVGAGI.

The chain uses TRBV27 and TRBJ1-1, with 7 bases matching TRBD1. The CDR3 loop spans 17 amino acids. J gave up 0 bases and V 3 bases, and 10 bases lay outside the gene matches. In germline, CDR1 is MNHEY, CDR2 SMNVEV (reference sequence). The CDR3 bases are TGTGCCAGCAGTTTCCTAAGACAGGGAATATTGAACACTGAAGCTTTCTTT. It yields the protein CASSFLRQGILNTEAFF.

This clone was seen only a few times. The J gene is TRBJ2-5, the V gene TRBV19; D possibly matches TRBD1 or TRBD2 (5 bases each). The CDR3 contains 15 residues. Trimming took 5 bases from V and 5 from J, leaving 18 bases between them. Germline values: CDR1 LNHDA, CDR2 SQIVND (reference sequence). This chain's CDR3 is CASSVRGRALETQYF. The CDR3 DNA is TGTGCCAGTAGTGTTCGGGGCAGGGCCCTGGAGACCCAGTACTTC.

The genes are TRBV18 and TRBJ1-3; the D gene is possibly TRBD1 (6 bases). Germline CDR1 is KGHSH and CDR2 is LQKENI. Trimming took off 2 bases at V and 0 bases at J, with 11 bases between the two ends. The CDR3 is made up of 16 amino acids. CDR3 loop: CASSPRDNYSGNTIYF. CDR3 DNA: TGTGCCAGCTCACCAAGGGACAACTACTCTGGAAACACCATATATTTT.

The gene calls are TRBV6-5 and TRBJ2-7; TRBD2 is a possible D gene (6 bases). CDR3 length: 10 amino acids. Germline loops: CDR1 MNHEY, CDR2 SVGAGI. DNA of the CDR3: TGTGCGGTGGGGGACTGGGAGCAGTACTTC. Protein: CAVGDWEQYF.

The V and J genes are TRBV7-9 and TRBJ2-7, with TRBD2 as a possible D gene (6 bases). The germline CDR1 and CDR2 sequences are SEHNR and FQNEAQ (reference sequence). V lost 4 bases and J lost 2, with 6 bases in between. This CDR3 region has 12 residues. Written as DNA, the CDR3 is TGTGCCAGCAGCTGGACTACCTACGAGCAGTACTTC. Its translation is CASSWTTYEQYF.

The genes are TRBV6-4 and TRBJ2-7; D tentatively fits TRBD1 or TRBD2 (5 bases each). This CDR3 is 18 amino acids long. V lost 3 bases and J lost 3, with 24 bases in between. CDR1 is MRHNA and CDR2 is SNTAGT in the germline V gene. CDR3 DNA sequence: TGTGCCAGCAGTGAATTGAGGGGCTTTTCGGTCGACAACTACGAGCAGTACTTC. This sequence encodes CASSELRGFSVDNYEQYF.

In its sample, this clone was seen once. At one boundary the junction diverges from the germline segment, which might be a read error. This sequence joins TRBV5-1 and TRBJ1-4, with D possibly TRBD1 on 6 matching bases. This CDR3 spans 15 amino acids. Germline V gene lookup returns CDR1 SGHRS and CDR2 YFSETQ. CDR3 residues: CASSFVGATSEKLFF. CDR3 DNA sequence: TGCGCCAGCAGCTTCGTGGGGGCGACTAGTGAAAAACTGTTTTTT.

This chain joins TRBV5-1 and TRBJ2-2; 8 nucleotides agree with TRBD2. CDR3 length: 20 amino acids. The germline gives CDR1 SGHRS, CDR2 YFSETQ. J gave up 3 bases and V 4 bases, and 20 bases lay outside the gene matches. Here the CDR3 DNA reads TGCGCCAGCAGCACCCGAGGACCGGGAGGGATTATCGGGTACACCGGGGAGCTGTTTTTT. Protein: CASSTRGPGGIIGYTGELFF.

The chain recombines TRBV9 with TRBJ2-1; no clear D gene. The V gene's germline CDR1 is SGDLS and CDR2 YYNGEE. V was shortened by 0 bases and J by 0 bases, with 10 bases between the two germline ends. The CDR3 spans 16 residues. CDR3 nucleotides: TGTGCCAGCAGCGTAGAAATAGGAAGCTCCTACAATGAGCAGTTCTTC. It yields the protein CASSVEIGSSYNEQFF.

V and J are TRBV2 and TRBJ1-1, with D maybe TRBD1 (6 bases). Trimming removed 3 bases from V and 0 bases from J, with 17 bases in between. The CDR3 sequence is 17 residues long. Germline values: CDR1 SNHLY, CDR2 FYNNEI. CDR3 sequence: CASSDGPGQLLNTEAFF. CDR3 nucleotide sequence: TGTGCCAGCAGTGATGGGCCCGGACAGCTATTGAACACTGAAGCTTTCTTT.

The chain is built from TRBV7-6 and TRBJ2-1, with D possibly matching TRBD1 (5 bases). Germline V lookup: CDR1 SGHVS, CDR2 FNYEAQ. The CDR3 has 16 residues. Trimming left V 0 bases short and J 3 bases short, with 12 bases between. As DNA, the CDR3 is TGTGCCAGCAGCTTAGCCATGGCAGGGTTCTACAATGAGCAGTTCTTC. As protein: CASSLAMAGFYNEQFF.

The V call is TRBV15, the J call TRBJ2-3; 7 nucleotides match TRBD1. The CDR3 runs to 16 residues. Germline lookup yields CDR1 LNHNV and CDR2 YYDKDF (reference sequence). The ends lost 3 bases at V and 4 bases at J; junction bases unmatched: 10. This CDR3 reads CATSRSGTVHPDTQYF. The CDR3 DNA reads as TGTGCCACCAGCAGGTCGGGGACAGTTCATCCAGATACGCAGTATTTT.

Here the CDR3 DNA reads TGTGCCACCAGCGGGTTACAGGTGCCAACTGAAGCTTTCTTT. Its translation: CATSGLQVPTEAFF. The gene calls are TRBV15 and TRBJ1-1; a possible D gene is TRBD1 (5 bases). This CDR3 has 14 amino acids. V shed 5 bases and J shed 5 bases, with 15 bases lying between them. The V gene's germline CDR1 is LNHNV and CDR2 YYDKDF (reference sequence).

The chain links TRBV7-2 to TRBJ1-1, with D unresolved. The CDR3 consists of 14 residues. V lost 5 bases and J lost 4, with 14 bases in between. The germline V gene encodes CDR1 SGHTA and CDR2 FQGNSA. The CDR3 region is CASSLSSGGTEAFF. DNA of the CDR3: TGTGCCAGCAGCCTAAGCAGTGGTGGCACTGAAGCTTTCTTT.

The count of this clone is one. The rearrangement uses TRBV25-1 and TRBJ2-1, with 7 positions matching TRBD1. V trimming: 4 bases; J trimming: 1 base; junction bases outside the gene matches: 10. The CDR3 loop spans 17 amino acids. CDR1 is MGHDK and CDR2 is SYGVNS in the germline V gene. The CDR3 sequence is CASSGFLGGESYNEQFF. Written as DNA, the CDR3 is TGTGCCAGCAGTGGATTTTTAGGGGGCGAGTCCTACAATGAGCAGTTCTTC.

This chain links TRBV7-2 with TRBJ1-1; possibly TRBD1 for D (5 bases). The CDR3 totals 15 residues. Trimming removed 5 bases at V and 0 bases at J, with 13 bases between. Germline assignment: CDR1 SGHTA and CDR2 FQGNSA. Here the CDR3 DNA reads TGTGCCAGCAGCCGCGGGGGTTTAATGAACACTGAAGCTTTCTTT. Translation gives CASSRGGLMNTEAFF.

The V call is TRBV30, the J call TRBJ1-2; no clear D gene. The CDR3 has 13 residues. V was clipped by 0 bases and J by 5 bases, with 10 bases between them. CDR1 GTSNPN and CDR2 SVGIG come from the germline V gene (reference sequence). CDR3 residues: CAWSVGRGYGYTF. The CDR3 DNA follows: TGTGCCTGGAGTGTAGGGCGCGGGTATGGCTACACCTTC.

V is TRBV7-2 and J is TRBJ2-2; TRBD2 matches 11 bases. The V gene end was trimmed by 5 bases and the J gene end by 4 bases; junction bases not matched to a gene: 9. Germline CDR1 and CDR2: SGHTA and FQGNSA. This CDR3 is 17 amino acids long. The CDR3 DNA sequence: TGTGCCAGCAGCCCACGGGGGACTAGCGGATTCACCGGGGAGCTGTTTTTT. It codes for CASSPRGTSGFTGELFF.

The rearrangement joins TRBV10-2 to TRBJ1-1; D gene unclear. Per germline, CDR1 WSHSY and CDR2 SAAADI. V lost 6 bases and J 0 bases, leaving 14 bases between the germline ends. CDR3 length: 15 residues. The CDR3 loop is CASRSAGRMNTEAFF. The DNA for the CDR3 is TGCGCCAGCAGGTCTGCTGGGAGAATGAACACTGAAGCTTTCTTT.

The rearrangement joins TRBV4-3 to TRBJ2-3, with 7 bases identical to TRBD2. The J segment lost 5 bases and the V segment lost 1 base, leaving 12 bases of the junction unmatched. The CDR3 loop spans 17 amino acids. Germline lookup yields CDR1 LGHNA and CDR2 YSLEER. Written as DNA, the CDR3 is TGCGCCAGCAGCCAAGTCCCCATGCAGGGAGGGGAAGATACGCAGTATTTT. Translation: CASSQVPMQGGEDTQYF.

The chain links TRBV28 to TRBJ1-2; D is possibly TRBD1 (5 bases). Germline V gene data show CDR1 as MDHEN and CDR2 as SYDVKM. The CDR3 has 15 residues. V was cut by 4 bases and J by 5 bases, with 17 bases left in between. This CDR3 is CASSYPDRGGYGYTF. CDR3 nucleotide sequence: TGTGCCAGCAGTTACCCGGACCGGGGGGGATATGGCTACACCTTC.

This clone has only a few counts. The rearrangement joins TRBV11-2 to TRBJ2-7; D perhaps matches TRBD1 (5 bases). Germline V lookup: CDR1 SGHAT, CDR2 FQNNGV. The CDR3 contains 15 residues. The V and J ends lost 2 bases and 2 bases respectively, with 13 bases between them. CDR3 DNA sequence: TGTGCCAGCAGCTTAAATAGGGGTTCCGCCTACGAGCAGTACTTC. Its translation: CASSLNRGSAYEQYF.

The chain is built from TRBV4-1 and TRBJ1-5, with D maybe TRBD1 (6 bases). Looked up from germline, CDR1 is MGHRA and CDR2 is YSYEKL. The CDR3 runs 14 residues. Between the trimmed V and J ends, which lost 3 bases and 4 bases, there was a span of 10 bases. CDR3 nucleotides: TGCGCCAGCAGCCATTCCAGGGGAAATCAGCCCCAGCATTTT. It encodes CASSHSRGNQPQHF.

The gene calls are TRBV5-1 and TRBJ2-1; 9 bases line up with TRBD1. J lost 3 bases, V lost 5 bases, and 6 bases had no gene match. CDR1 and CDR2 from the germline V gene are SGHRS and YFSETQ. The CDR3 is 15 amino acids. Written as DNA, the CDR3 is TGCGCCAGCAGTTCCGGGACAGGGATCTACAATGAGCAGTTCTTC. It codes for CASSSGTGIYNEQFF.

The chain uses TRBV5-1 and TRBJ1-3; 8 bases agree with TRBD1. The germline V gene encodes CDR1 SGHRS and CDR2 YFSETQ. This CDR3 is 15 amino acids long. V gave up 4 bases and J gave up 4 bases; unmatched junction bases: 7. The CDR3 loop is CASSQRQGFGNTIYF. CDR3 DNA: TGCGCCAGCAGCCAACGACAGGGGTTCGGAAACACCATATATTTT. Filled out from reference TRBV5-1 and TRBJ1-3, the complete variable domain reads KAGVTQTPRYLIKTRGQQVTLSCSPISGHRSVSWYQQTPGQGLQFLFEYFSETQRNKGNFPGRFSGRQFSNSRSEMNVSTLELGDSALYLCASSQRQGFGNTIYFGEGSWLTVV.